This entry features one TCR beta chain sequence. These data are taken from a study of Ad26.COV2.S vaccination and SARS-CoV-2 variants. The treatment is: 15 to 20 received Ad26.COV2.S at low or high dose, single or two shots; about 5 received placebo; per-sample allocation not given. Collection of the samples took place on day 63 after the first injection of vaccine or placebo. Using immunoSEQ multiplex PCR, the repertoire was profiled, and TCRdb retains in-frame clones only, with some absent. The sample lists 350,000 to 600,000 clones; about 88% were seen once. This CDR3 has 12 residues. CDR1 and CDR2 (germline): LNHDA, SQIVND (reference sequence). After removal of 3 bases from V and 6 bases from J, the junction contained 2 bases not matched to a gene.

This clonotype was obtained from a person between 18 and 60 years old who received the Ad26.COV2.S COVID-19 vaccine or a placebo. J is TRBJ2-7 and V is TRBV19, with TRBD2 matching 7 bases. The source was peripheral blood, collected in a trial of Ad26.COV2.S vaccine versus placebo. CDR3 loop: CASSIGGSEQYF. The CDR3 coding sequence is TGTGCCAGTAGTATCGGGGGGAGCGAGCAGTACTTC.